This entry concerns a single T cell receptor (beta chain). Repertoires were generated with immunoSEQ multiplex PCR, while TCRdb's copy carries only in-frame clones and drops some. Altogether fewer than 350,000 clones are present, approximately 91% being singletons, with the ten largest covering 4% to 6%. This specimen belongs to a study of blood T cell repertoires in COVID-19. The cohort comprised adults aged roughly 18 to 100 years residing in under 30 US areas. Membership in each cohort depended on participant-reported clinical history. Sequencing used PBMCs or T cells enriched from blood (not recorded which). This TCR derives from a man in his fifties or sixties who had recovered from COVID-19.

CDR3 nucleotide sequence: TGTGCCAGCAGCAAATCCGGGACTGGTGGTGAGACCCAGTACTTC. Protein product: CASSKSGTGGETQYF. V and J are TRBV6-2 or TRBV6-3 and TRBJ2-5; tentative D call: TRBD2 (6 bases). Germline CDR1 and CDR2: MNHEY and SVGEGT. The CDR3 runs to 15 residues. Trimming removed 6 bases at V and 5 bases at J, with 19 bases between.